One sample yielded the 14 T cell receptor beta chains listed below, sequenced in a study of cytotoxic CD8 clonotypes in ibrutinib-treated CLL. Here immunoSEQ multiplex PCR was the method, and the copy in TCRdb shows in-frame clones only, minus some. This sample yields about 130,000 clones, of which over 60% are seen a single time; around 13% belongs to the top ten. Sample: PBMCs, taken after 12 months of ibrutinib treatment. All receptors derive from a human donor with chronic lymphocytic leukemia.

This chain's CDR3 is CASSLGPGLAAHEQYF. The DNA for the CDR3 is TGCGCCAGCAGCTTGGGGCCGGGACTAGCGGCTCACGAGCAGTACTTC. The chain uses TRBV5-1 and TRBJ2-7; 11 bases align to TRBD2. Germline V gene lookup returns CDR1 SGHRS and CDR2 YFSETQ. CDR3 length equals 16 residues. Losses at the gene ends were 0 bases for V and 5 bases for J; bases not matched to a gene: 7.

CDR3 amino acids: CASSELFGREKVNEQFF. CDR3 DNA: TGCGCCAGCAGTGAGTTGTTCGGGCGGGAGAAGGTAAATGAGCAGTTCTTC. J is TRBJ2-1 and V is TRBV10-1, with 7 bases lining up with TRBD2. The CDR3 spans 17 residues. The germline CDR1 and CDR2 sequences are WNHNN and SYGVQD (reference sequence). With 1 base clipped from V and 7 bases from J, the junction kept 13 bases outside the gene matches.

V is TRBV9 and J is TRBJ2-7, with D perhaps matching TRBD1 (5 bases). Germline loops: CDR1 SGDLS, CDR2 YYNGEE. This CDR3 has 12 residues. V shed 2 bases and J shed 6 bases, with 9 bases lying between them. The CDR3 region is CASSVQGGEQYF. Written as DNA, the CDR3 is TGTGCCAGCAGCGTCCAGGGTGGCGAGCAGTACTTC.

CDR3 in DNA: TGTGCCAGCAGCGAAGGACTAGCGGGGGGGGTGGAGACCCAGTACTTC. Its translation is CASSEGLAGGVETQYF. The chain uses TRBV5-4 and TRBJ2-5, with TRBD2 matching over 15 bases. This CDR3 region has 16 residues. Looked up from germline, CDR1 is SGHNT and CDR2 is YYREEE (reference sequence). The J segment lost 5 bases and the V segment lost 4 bases, leaving 6 bases of the junction unmatched.

This clone was picked up a small number of times. This chain connects TRBV10-3 to TRBJ2-7; D is possibly TRBD1 (6 bases). Looked up from germline, CDR1 is ENHRY and CDR2 is SYGVKD. Trimming took 2 bases from V and 1 from J, leaving 6 bases between them. The CDR3 has 13 residues. The CDR3: CAISETGSYEQYF. CDR3 coding DNA: TGTGCCATCAGTGAGACAGGGTCCTACGAGCAGTACTTC.

The rearrangement joins TRBV5-1 to TRBJ2-7; TRBD2 matches at 7 bases. Trimming took 6 bases from V and 6 from J; bases not matched to a gene: 12. The germline gives CDR1 SGHRS, CDR2 YFSETQ. CDR3 length: 14 residues. CDR3 bases: TGCGCCAGCACCTCCGAGACGGGGAGGGTCGAGCAGTACTTC. Amino acids: CASTSETGRVEQYF.

This chain uses TRBV28 with TRBJ2-7; 12 bases fit TRBD1. Germline V gene sequence: CDR1 MDHEN, CDR2 SYDVKM. Losses at the gene ends were 3 bases for V and 5 bases for J; bases not matched to a gene: 8. CDR3 length: 16 residues. CDR3 amino acids: CASSFRLGTGGHEQYF. In DNA form, the CDR3 reads TGTGCCAGCAGTTTTAGGCTCGGGACAGGGGGCCACGAGCAGTACTTC.

The rearrangement uses TRBV6-5 and TRBJ2-1; no clear D. V was cut by 0 bases and J by 7 bases, with 4 bases left in between. The CDR3 totals 12 residues. Germline assignment: CDR1 MNHEY and CDR2 SVGAGI. In DNA, the CDR3 is TGTGCCAGCAGTTACTCTGTTAATGAGCAGTTCTTC. Amino acids: CASSYSVNEQFF.

The DNA for the CDR3 is TGTGCCTGGGGGAAAGATGGCTACACCTTC. Its protein is CAWGKDGYTF. The V and J genes are TRBV30 and TRBJ1-2, with D uncertain. The V end lost 5 bases, the J end lost 6 bases, and 7 bases lay between the germline ends. CDR3 length: 10 amino acids. Germline assignment: CDR1 GTSNPN and CDR2 SVGIG (reference sequence).

The chain has TRBV19 and TRBJ2-7; D unresolved. Germline lookup yields CDR1 LNHDA and CDR2 SQIVND (reference sequence). Trimming removed 3 bases from V and 1 base from J, with 13 bases in between. The CDR3 contains 15 residues. The CDR3 reads CASSMYGDGSYEQYF. For the CDR3, the DNA is TGTGCCAGTAGTATGTATGGAGACGGGTCCTACGAGCAGTACTTC.

The chain has TRBV7-2 and TRBJ2-5, with 11 bases fitting TRBD2. Germline V gene lookup returns CDR1 SGHTA and CDR2 FQGNSA. V gave up 5 bases and J gave up 1 base; unmatched junction bases: 9. CDR3 length equals 17 residues. The CDR3 sequence: CASSHRGSGRAQETQYF. In DNA form, the CDR3 reads TGTGCCAGCAGCCATAGGGGTAGCGGGAGGGCCCAAGAGACCCAGTACTTC.

The chain recombines TRBV2 with TRBJ1-5; perhaps TRBD1 as D (6 bases). CDR3 size: 14 residues. V was cut by 7 bases and J by 3 bases, with 13 bases left in between. Germline V gene sequence: CDR1 SNHLY, CDR2 FYNNEI. CDR3 loop: CASKGGANNQPQHF. Written as DNA, the CDR3 is TGTGCCAGCAAAGGGGGGGCGAACAATCAGCCCCAGCATTTT.

V and J are TRBV4-1 and TRBJ2-7; D possibly corresponds to TRBD2 (6 bases). Germline V gene data show CDR1 as MGHRA and CDR2 as YSYEKL. V lost 0 bases and J lost 1, with 10 bases in between. This CDR3 spans 15 amino acids. CDR3 DNA: TGCGCCAGCAGCCAAGAACCTAGCGCGTCCTACGAGCAGTACTTC. It codes for CASSQEPSASYEQYF.

The gene calls are TRBV2 and TRBJ2-7; a weak D match, TRBD2 (6 bases). The CDR3 sequence is 14 residues long. V shed 6 bases and J shed 4 bases, with 16 bases lying between them. Germline CDR1 SNHLY, CDR2 FYNNEI. The CDR3 bases are TGTGCCAGCAGGCAATCGCCTAGCGCGTACGAGCAGTACTTC. Its translation is CASRQSPSAYEQYF.